Shown below are 32 T cell receptor beta chains from a single sample sequenced in a study of T cell clonotyping in hematopoietic cell transplantation. The method was immunoSEQ multiplex PCR; TCRdb's version includes in-frame clones alone and lacks a portion of them. The sample yields 55,000 to 70,000 clones, around 94% seen once. Source material: peripheral blood mononuclear cells. The receptors were gathered from a man between 45 and 60 years old in good health. Some clones in this sample may be carry-over from other donors' samples.

The genes are TRBV2 and TRBJ1-1, with a possible D match to TRBD1 (6 bases). CDR1 is SNHLY and CDR2 is FYNNEI in the germline V gene. The CDR3 is 11 amino acids. The ends were cut back, 7 bases at V and 8 bases at J, with 11 bases in the middle. CDR3 coding DNA: TGTGCCAGCATCCTCGGACAGGAAGCTTTCTTT. It translates to CASILGQEAFF. Drawing the rest from reference TRBV2 and TRBJ1-1, the complete variable domain is EPEVTQTPSHQVTQMGQEVILRCVPISNHLYFYWYRQILGQKVEFLVSFYNNEISEKSEIFDDQFSVERPDGSNFTLKIRSTKLEDSAMYFCASILGQEAFFGQGTRLTVV.

The gene calls are TRBV13 and TRBJ2-7; the D gene is possibly TRBD1 (5 bases). In germline, CDR1 is PRHDT, CDR2 FYEKMQ (reference sequence). CDR3 size: 15 residues. The V end was cut by 0 bases, the J end by 7 bases, with 16 bases between. The CDR3 protein is CASSLGLGQGEEQYF. CDR3 sequence (DNA): TGTGCCAGCAGCTTAGGTTTAGGGCAGGGTGAAGAGCAGTACTTC.

The chain uses TRBV25-1 and TRBJ2-3; possibly TRBD1 for D (5 bases). V lost 4 bases, J lost 5 bases, and 10 bases lay in between. The CDR3 loop spans 13 amino acids. Germline values: CDR1 MGHDK, CDR2 SYGVNS. CDR3 region: CASSGRDEDTQYF. For the CDR3, the DNA is TGTGCCAGCAGTGGCAGGGATGAAGATACGCAGTATTTT.

The chain uses TRBV11-2 and TRBJ1-2; possibly TRBD1 for D (6 bases). In germline, CDR1 is SGHAT, CDR2 FQNNGV. The CDR3 covers 17 residues. With 3 bases removed from V and 8 bases from J, the gap between germline ends came to 25 bases. CDR3 nucleotides: TGTGCCAGCAGCTTCACGACCCAGTGGGGGGGCGCAGGAGGCTACACCTTC. Translation gives CASSFTTQWGGAGGYTF.

The J gene is TRBJ2-5, the V gene TRBV28, with 8 positions matching TRBD1. This CDR3 is built from 16 residues. The germline gives CDR1 MDHEN, CDR2 SYDVKM. Unmatched junction bases numbered 12, after V lost 4 bases and J lost 5 bases. CDR3 sequence (DNA): TGTGCCAGCAGTTACTCTTTACCGGACAGGGACGAGACCCAGTACTTC. This translates into CASSYSLPDRDETQYF.

This clone occurred a few times. This chain uses TRBV7-2 with TRBJ2-2, with a weak D call TRBD1 (6 bases). CDR1 SGHTA and CDR2 FQGNSA come from the germline V gene. V lost 4 bases, J lost 4 bases, and 13 bases lay in between. The CDR3 extends over 15 amino acids. CDR3 bases: TGTGCCAGCAGCTCCCTCAGAGGGGGCACCGGGGAGCTGTTTTTT. Amino acid sequence: CASSSLRGGTGELFF.

The V and J genes are TRBV4-1 and TRBJ1-4; D gene ambiguous. The V end was cut by 6 bases, the J end by 5 bases, with 10 bases between. Germline V gene data show CDR1 as MGHRA and CDR2 as YSYEKL. The CDR3 runs to 13 residues. This CDR3 reads CASRRAVNEKLFF. The CDR3 DNA is TGCGCCAGCAGGAGGGCAGTAAATGAAAAACTGTTTTTT.

This chain uses TRBV28 with TRBJ2-7, with 8 bases identical to TRBD1. The ends lost 5 bases at V and 3 bases at J; junction bases unmatched: 6. The germline V gene has CDR1 MDHEN and CDR2 SYDVKM. The CDR3 covers 14 residues. The CDR3 DNA reads TGTGCCAGCAGTACTACAGGGGGGAACTACGAGCAGTACTTC. It yields the protein CASSTTGGNYEQYF.

This clone was picked up a small number of times. CDR3 sequence: CASSQQGALSTEAFF. The CDR3 DNA sequence: TGTGCCAGCAGCCAACAGGGGGCATTGAGCACTGAAGCTTTCTTT. The gene calls are TRBV14 and TRBJ1-1; 8 bases agree with TRBD1. Germline assignment: CDR1 SGHDN and CDR2 FVKESK. This CDR3 comprises 15 residues. The trim removed 2 bases at V and 4 bases at J, leaving 6 bases unmatched.

The chain employs TRBV7-8 and TRBJ1-4; TRBD1 might be the D (5 bases). The germline V and J ends were trimmed by 1 base and 3 bases, with 9 bases remaining between them. The CDR3 runs to 15 residues. The germline V gene encodes CDR1 SGHVS and CDR2 FQNEAQ. This chain's CDR3 is CASSLVGAANEKLFF. The CDR3 DNA follows: TGTGCCAGCAGCTTAGTCGGGGCGGCTAATGAAAAACTGTTTTTT.

The CDR3 DNA sequence: TGTGCCAGCAGCTTAACCCCGGGGACTAGCACAGATACGCAGTATTTT. Translated, it gives CASSLTPGTSTDTQYF. The chain links TRBV7-3 to TRBJ2-3; tentatively, D is TRBD2 (6 bases). The CDR3 loop spans 16 amino acids. Germline CDR1 SGHTA, CDR2 FQGTGA. Trimming cost V 0 bases and J 0 bases, with 10 bases left between them. Together with reference TRBV7-3 and TRBJ2-3, the CDR3 gives the full variable domain: GAGVSQTPSNKVTEKGKYVELRCDPISGHTALYWYRQSLGQGPEFLIYFQGTGAADDSGLPNDRFFAVRPEGSVSTLKIQRTERGDSAVYLCASSLTPGTSTDTQYFGPGTRLTVL.

This chain connects TRBV4-1 to TRBJ1-4; 8 bases match TRBD1. The CDR3 is made up of 14 amino acids. Germline CDR1 is MGHRA and CDR2 is YSYEKL. V dropped 4 bases and J dropped 8; count of bases not matched to a gene: 6. The CDR3 sequence is CASSPTGVNEKLFF. DNA for the CDR3: TGCGCCAGCAGCCCGACAGGGGTGAACGAAAAACTGTTTTTT.

This chain joins TRBV19 and TRBJ2-2; D is ambiguous. V was clipped by 3 bases and J by 4 bases, with 9 bases between them. The CDR3 has 14 residues. Germline V CDR1 and CDR2: LNHDA, SQIVND (reference sequence). This CDR3 reads CASSIETFTGELFF. In nucleotides, the CDR3 is TGTGCCAGTAGTATCGAGACCTTCACCGGGGAGCTGTTTTTT.

The V and J genes are TRBV9 and TRBJ1-2; D gene uncertain. The germline gives CDR1 SGDLS, CDR2 YYNGEE. There are 13 residues in the CDR3. Trimming took off 0 bases at V and 2 bases at J, with 5 bases between the two ends. CDR3 nucleotides: TGTGCCAGCAGCGTAGGACCCAACTATGGCTACACCTTC. It encodes CASSVGPNYGYTF.

This chain links TRBV29-1 with TRBJ1-5, with unresolved D. This CDR3 has 12 residues. Trimming stripped 1 base from V and 3 bases from J, with 4 bases between. Germline CDR1 is SQVTM and CDR2 is ANQGSEA. The CDR3 sequence is CSVEGPNQPQHF. CDR3 nucleotide sequence: TGCAGCGTTGAAGGCCCCAATCAGCCCCAGCATTTT.

This chain connects TRBV7-9 to TRBJ1-5; D not resolved. This CDR3 spans 15 amino acids. V gave up 5 bases and J gave up 4 bases, with 15 bases separating them. From germline, CDR1 is SEHNR and CDR2 FQNEAQ (reference sequence). CDR3 nucleotides: TGTGCCAGCAGCCCGGCGGGCTCCATGAATCAGCCCCAGCATTTT. Translating gives CASSPAGSMNQPQHF.

This chain links TRBV7-9 with TRBJ1-2; TRBD1 matches 9 bases. V lost 5 bases, J lost 5 bases, and 9 bases stayed unmatched. The CDR3 runs to 15 residues. Germline CDR1 is SEHNR and CDR2 is FQNEAQ (reference sequence). The CDR3 is CASSPPATGGYGYTF. CDR3 DNA: TGTGCCAGCAGCCCTCCGGCGACAGGGGGATATGGCTACACCTTC.

The chain combines TRBV9 with TRBJ2-2; no clear D gene. Germline V gene data show CDR1 as SGDLS and CDR2 as YYNGEE. CDR3 length: 14 residues. V was pared by 3 bases and J by 0 bases, with 6 bases between. The CDR3: CASSAQANTGELFF. The CDR3 DNA reads TGTGCCAGCAGCGCCCAAGCGAACACCGGGGAGCTGTTTTTT.

The chain has TRBV30 and TRBJ2-3; D may correspond to TRBD1 or TRBD2 (5 bases each). The germline CDR1 and CDR2 sequences are GTSNPN and SVGIG (reference sequence). V was cut by 5 bases and J by 0 bases, with 9 bases left in between. The CDR3 spans 13 residues. CDR3 protein: CAWQGDSTDTQYF. CDR3 nucleotides: TGTGCCTGGCAGGGAGATAGCACAGATACGCAGTATTTT.

J is TRBJ2-1 and V is TRBV28; 7 bases fit TRBD2. The germline V gene encodes CDR1 MDHEN and CDR2 SYDVKM. V shed 6 bases and J 1 base; nucleotides not matched to a gene: 12. The CDR3 is 17 residues long. This CDR3 reads CASSSPGGTQSYNEQFF. The CDR3 nucleotides are TGTGCCAGCAGCTCCCCGGGGGGTACCCAGTCCTACAATGAGCAGTTCTTC.

The CDR3 sequence is CASSYRDRSEQYF. The CDR3 DNA is TGTGCCAGCAGTTATAGAGACAGGTCCGAGCAGTACTTC. The chain carries TRBV6-5 and TRBJ2-7; weak D call: TRBD1 (6 bases). The CDR3 runs to 13 residues. V shed 3 bases and J shed 6 bases, with 12 bases lying between them. CDR1 and CDR2 (germline): MNHEY, SVGAGI.

The chain carries TRBV6-6 and TRBJ2-3; 7 bases map to TRBD1. V dropped 5 bases and J dropped 6; count of bases not matched to a gene: 5. The CDR3 has 13 residues. Germline V gives CDR1 MNHNY, CDR2 SVGAGI (reference sequence). CDR3 in amino acids: CASSPGTDDTQYF. CDR3 nucleotides: TGTGCCAGCAGTCCAGGGACAGACGATACGCAGTATTTT.

The chain joins TRBV6-5 to TRBJ1-2, with a tentative D call TRBD1 (5 bases). Germline CDR1 reads MNHEY; CDR2 reads SVGAGI. This CDR3 contains 15 residues. The V and J ends lost 2 bases and 3 bases respectively, with 13 bases between them. CDR3 DNA sequence: TGTGCCAGCAGTTACGGCAGGGTCTCCGACTATGGCTACACCTTC. This translates into CASSYGRVSDYGYTF.

Points on this clone: One end of the junction varies from germline; a read error may be responsible. The CDR3 is CASSLTGGPSDEQYF. The CDR3 region has the DNA TGTGCCAGCAGCTTGACGGGGGGCCCCTCCGACGAGCAGTACTTC. The chain is built from TRBV5-6 and TRBJ2-7; TRBD2 might be the D (7 bases). CDR1 and CDR2 from the germline V gene are SGHDT and YYEEEE. This CDR3 comprises 15 residues.

This chain connects TRBV25-1 to TRBJ2-3, with D maybe TRBD1 (6 bases). V shed 0 bases and J shed 6 bases, with 10 bases lying between them. Germline V lookup: CDR1 MGHDK, CDR2 SYGVNS. The CDR3 consists of 14 residues. The DNA of the CDR3 is TGTGCCAGCAGTGAATATCTACAGGGTGATACGCAGTATTTT. Its protein is CASSEYLQGDTQYF.

This rearrangement joins TRBV4-1 to TRBJ1-5; D gene ambiguous. This CDR3 is 15 amino acids long. Germline CDR1 and CDR2: MGHRA and YSYEKL. V lost 0 bases to trimming and J lost 3 bases, with 9 bases between them. In DNA form, the CDR3 reads TGCGCCAGCAGCCAAGAAGGGCTGACCAATCAGCCCCAGCATTTT. Translation gives CASSQEGLTNQPQHF.

The chain couples TRBV7-2 to TRBJ1-2, with D maybe TRBD1 (5 bases). The CDR3 extends over 14 amino acids. Trimming pared 1 base from V and 4 bases from J, leaving 10 bases between. Germline CDR1 is SGHTA and CDR2 is FQGNSA. For the CDR3, the DNA is TGTGCCAGCAGCTTAGACAGGAGCGCCTATGGCTACACCTTC. It translates to CASSLDRSAYGYTF.

V gene TRBV7-2 combines with J gene TRBJ2-7, with D perhaps TRBD1 (5 bases). The V gene's germline CDR1 is SGHTA and CDR2 FQGNSA. The CDR3 runs 12 residues. Trimming removed 7 bases at V and 4 bases at J, with 11 bases between. This chain's CDR3 is CASTTQGYEQYF. CDR3 coding DNA: TGTGCCAGCACCACTCAGGGATACGAGCAGTACTTC.

The chain joins TRBV5-4 to TRBJ1-1, with TRBD1 matching 8 bases. This CDR3 contains 16 residues. Germline V gene sequence: CDR1 SGHNT, CDR2 YYREEE (reference sequence). The junction had 15 bases not matched to a gene; V was cut back by 5 bases and J by 6 bases. The CDR3 sequence is CASSLRTGGSRPEAFF. CDR3 nucleotide sequence: TGTGCCAGCAGTCTACGCACAGGGGGGAGTAGACCTGAAGCTTTCTTT.

The chain uses TRBV30 and TRBJ2-7, with 14 nucleotides matching TRBD2. This CDR3 contains 16 residues. V gave up 2 bases and J gave up 6 bases; unmatched junction bases: 9. The germline V gene has CDR1 GTSNPN and CDR2 SVGIG (reference sequence). Here the CDR3 reads CAWSSPGLAGVGEQYF. For the CDR3, the DNA is TGTGCCTGGAGTAGCCCGGGACTAGCGGGAGTCGGCGAGCAGTACTTC. Full variable domain (rest looked up from reference TRBV30 and TRBJ2-7): SQTIHQWPATLVQPVGSPLSLECTVEGTSNPNLYWYRQAAGRGLQLLFYSVGIGQISSEVPQNLSASRPQDRQFILSSKKLLLSDSGFYLCAWSSPGLAGVGEQYFGPGTRLTVT.

V is TRBV27 and J is TRBJ2-7, with TRBD1 matching over 10 bases. CDR1 is MNHEY, CDR2 SMNVEV, per germline (reference sequence). The CDR3 is 17 residues long. After removal of 6 bases from V and 5 bases from J, the junction contained 16 bases not matched to a gene. The chain's CDR3 is CASSPTGGTTSWHEQYF. For the CDR3, the DNA is TGTGCCAGCAGCCCGACAGGGGGCACAACTAGCTGGCACGAGCAGTACTTC.

The chain employs TRBV6-1 and TRBJ2-7; a possible D gene is TRBD1 (5 bases). The ends were cut back, 7 bases at V and 1 base at J, with 14 bases in the middle. The length of the CDR3 is 14 residues. The germline CDR1 and CDR2 sequences are MNHNS and SASEGT. The CDR3 region has the DNA TGTGCCAGCACTCAAGGGGTGAAATCCTACGAGCAGTACTTC. As protein: CASTQGVKSYEQYF.